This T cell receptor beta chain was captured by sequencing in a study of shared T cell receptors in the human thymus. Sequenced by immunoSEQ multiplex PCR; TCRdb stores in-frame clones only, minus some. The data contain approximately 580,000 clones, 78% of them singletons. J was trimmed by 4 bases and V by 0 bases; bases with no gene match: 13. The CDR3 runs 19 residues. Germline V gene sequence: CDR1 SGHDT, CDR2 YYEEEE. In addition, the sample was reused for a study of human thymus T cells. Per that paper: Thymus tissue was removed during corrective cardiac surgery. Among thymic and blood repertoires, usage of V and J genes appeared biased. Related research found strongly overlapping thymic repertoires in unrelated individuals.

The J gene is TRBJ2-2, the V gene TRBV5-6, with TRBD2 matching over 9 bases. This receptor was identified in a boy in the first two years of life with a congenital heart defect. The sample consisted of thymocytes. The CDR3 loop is CASSLVGTSWSLSTGELFF. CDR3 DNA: TGTGCCAGCAGCTTGGTGGGGACTAGCTGGAGTTTAAGCACCGGGGAGCTGTTTTTT.